Sequencing of this T cell receptor (beta chain) was carried out in a study of graft-versus-host responses after intestinal transplantation. The repertoire was sequenced with immunoSEQ multiplex PCR; TCRdb's copy has only in-frame clones and lacks some. The profile covers roughly 36,000 clones, with roughly 96% appearing a single time and around 0.2% taken by the ten largest. The table lists this clone with a count of one. Its antigen is still unknown. V lost 0 bases and J lost 0, with 8 bases in between. CDR3 length equals 15 residues. Germline V gene sequence: CDR1 MNHNY, CDR2 SVGAGI (reference sequence).

This clonotype was obtained from a human donor who was the organ donor for an intestinal transplant. The input for sequencing was unstimulated CD8+ T cells sorted from spleen or lymph node cells, taken before transplant. The V call is TRBV6-6, the J call TRBJ1-2; D gene ambiguous. CDR3 sequence: CASSYSAGSNYGYTF. In DNA form, the CDR3 reads TGTGCCAGCAGTTACTCGGCCGGTTCTAACTATGGCTACACCTTC.